Listed here are 32 T cell receptor beta chains from one sample, sequenced in a study of T cells in Graves' hyperthyroidism and ophthalmopathy. Amplified regions were TCR beta CDR3 sequences from RNA transcripts. The HTBI primer set served for first-round RT-PCR of the TCR CDR3. TCRdb fed the multiplex PCR reads into MiXCR, producing one record per CDR3 protein. Of fewer than 350,000 distinct CDR3 sequences listed, roughly a fifth were seen once; the top ten hold less than 45%. The sequencing input was blood. These receptors all come from a man aged 50 to 59 with Graves' ophthalmopathy.

This clonotype was observed a few times. This chain links TRBV5-6 with TRBJ1-3; TRBD1 is a possible D gene (5 bases). The CDR3 sequence is 16 residues long. Germline V gene sequence: CDR1 SGHDT, CDR2 YYEEEE. V lost 1 base and J 0 bases, leaving 11 bases between the germline ends. The CDR3 reads CASSLYNRLSGNTIYF. The DNA for the CDR3 is TGTGCCAGCAGCTTGTACAACAGGCTCTCTGGAAACACCATATATTTT. The whole variable domain, remainder taken from reference TRBV5-6 and TRBJ1-3, is DAGVTQSPTHLIKTRGQQVTLRCSPKSGHDTVSWYQQALGQGPQFIFQYYEEEERQRGNFPDRFSGHQFPNYSSELNVNALLLGDSALYLCASSLYNRLSGNTIYFGEGSWLTVV.

In this sample, this clonotype turned up many times. The chain joins TRBV30 to TRBJ1-1; TRBD1 matches 7 bases. Looked up from germline, CDR1 is GTSNPN and CDR2 is SVGIG (reference sequence). This CDR3 is 13 amino acids long. J gave up 3 bases and V 2 bases, and 3 bases lay outside the gene matches. The CDR3 DNA is TGTGCCTGGAGTCGACAGGGACACACTGAAGCTTTCTTT. It encodes CAWSRQGHTEAFF.

This clonotype was observed many times. This chain uses TRBV20-1 with TRBJ2-3, with 7 nucleotides matching TRBD2. The J segment lost 3 bases and the V segment lost 4 bases, leaving 10 bases of the junction unmatched. Germline V gene sequence: CDR1 DFQATT, CDR2 SNEGSKA (reference sequence). The CDR3 totals 15 residues. The CDR3 DNA sequence: TGCAGTGCTACGGGACCGGAGGGAGGGACAGATACGCAGTATTTT. Translation gives CSATGPEGGTDTQYF.

The chain uses TRBV4-1 and TRBJ1-5, with 7 positions matching TRBD1. The CDR3 length is 15 residues. Germline loops: CDR1 MGHRA, CDR2 YSYEKL. V shed 0 bases and J 9 bases; nucleotides not matched to a gene: 8. CDR3 sequence: CASSQERAGGSPQHF. In nucleotides, the CDR3 is TGCGCCAGCAGCCAAGAGCGCGCAGGGGGGTCGCCCCAGCATTTT.

This chain uses TRBV19 with TRBJ2-1; 11 bases match TRBD2. The ends lost 7 bases at V and 9 bases at J; junction bases unmatched: 20. The length of the CDR3 is 18 residues. Germline V gives CDR1 LNHDA, CDR2 SQIVND (reference sequence). The CDR3 sequence is CASTAFRVAGGPLGEQFF. The CDR3 DNA reads TGTGCCAGTACGGCGTTCAGGGTAGCGGGAGGGCCTTTGGGTGAGCAGTTCTTC.

This clonotype was detected many times. The chain uses TRBV28 and TRBJ2-7, with D unresolved. Between the trimmed V and J ends, which lost 3 bases and 0 bases, there was a span of 9 bases. This CDR3 comprises 14 residues. Germline V lookup: CDR1 MDHEN, CDR2 SYDVKM. The CDR3 spells CASSFTVISYEQYF. In nucleotides, the CDR3 is TGTGCCAGCAGTTTTACGGTTATCTCCTACGAGCAGTACTTC.

The sample holds many counts of this clonotype. This chain links TRBV2 with TRBJ2-1; D is undetermined. V was cut by 8 bases and J by 0 bases, with 8 bases left in between. The CDR3 loop spans 13 amino acids. Per germline, CDR1 SNHLY and CDR2 FYNNEI. The CDR3 loop reads CASVSSSYNEQFF. In DNA form, the CDR3 reads TGTGCCAGCGTGTCGAGCTCCTACAATGAGCAGTTCTTC.

The chain combines TRBV28 with TRBJ1-1; D is uncertain. The CDR3 covers 14 residues. V was shortened by 2 bases and J by 2 bases, with 9 bases between the two germline ends. CDR1 is MDHEN and CDR2 is SYDVKM in the germline V gene. CDR3 in DNA: TGTGCCAGCAGTTTAGTGAACAGCAACACTGAAGCTTTCTTT. Protein: CASSLVNSNTEAFF.

This sequence joins TRBV6-5 and TRBJ2-2, with D tentatively TRBD2 (6 bases). The V end was cut by 2 bases, the J end by 0 bases, with 10 bases between. This CDR3 has 16 amino acids. Looked up from germline, CDR1 is MNHEY and CDR2 is SVGAGI. This chain's CDR3 is CASSYTSSANTGELFF. The CDR3, as DNA: TGTGCCAGCAGTTACACTAGCTCAGCGAACACCGGGGAGCTGTTTTTT.

This chain links TRBV5-1 with TRBJ1-1, with TRBD1 matching 8 bases. CDR3 length: 15 amino acids. The V segment lost 2 bases and the J segment 2 bases; nucleotides outside the gene matches: 5. Germline-derived CDR1 and CDR2 are SGHRS and YFSETQ. The CDR3 region is CASSLLQGDNTEAFF. In DNA, the CDR3 is TGCGCCAGCAGCTTATTACAGGGGGACAACACTGAAGCTTTCTTT. Filled out from reference TRBV5-1 and TRBJ1-1, the complete variable domain reads KAGVTQTPRYLIKTRGQQVTLSCSPISGHRSVSWYQQTPGQGLQFLFEYFSETQRNKGNFPGRFSGRQFSNSRSEMNVSTLELGDSALYLCASSLLQGDNTEAFFGQGTRLTVV.

This clonotype was counted between two and nine times. CDR3 sequence: CASSQQGGVYNEQFF. The CDR3 DNA follows: TGTGCCAGCAGCCAGCAAGGGGGGGTTTACAATGAGCAGTTCTTC. The chain joins TRBV11-2 to TRBJ2-1; D possibly corresponds to TRBD2 (7 bases). V lost 5 bases to trimming and J lost 4 bases, with 15 bases between them. Germline loops: CDR1 SGHAT, CDR2 FQNNGV. CDR3 length equals 15 residues. Variable domain in full (rest from reference TRBV11-2 and TRBJ2-1): EAGVAQSPRYKIIEKRQSVAFWCNPISGHATLYWYQQILGQGPKLLIQFQNNGVVDDSQLPKDRFSAERLKGVDSTLKIQPAKLEDSAVYLCASSQQGGVYNEQFFGPGTRLTVL.

In its sample, this clonotype was seen many times. The chain recombines TRBV30 with TRBJ1-2; TRBD1 matches at 8 bases. The CDR3 length is 14 residues. The germline gives CDR1 GTSNPN, CDR2 SVGIG (reference sequence). Germline trimming cut 2 bases from V and 5 bases from J; bases unmatched to any gene: 7. CDR3 in amino acids: CAWSSTDRGYGYTF. DNA for the CDR3: TGTGCCTGGAGTTCAACCGACAGGGGATATGGCTACACCTTC.

The chain carries TRBV3-1 and TRBJ2-7, with 9 bases matching TRBD1. This CDR3 has 15 amino acids. Germline CDR1 is LGHDT and CDR2 is YNNKEL (reference sequence). The ends lost 5 bases at V and 4 bases at J; junction bases unmatched: 9. Here the CDR3 reads CASSSEGQGLYEQYF. In DNA form, the CDR3 reads TGTGCCAGCAGCTCCGAGGGACAGGGTTTGTACGAGCAGTACTTC.

The V and J genes are TRBV11-2 and TRBJ1-4; D perhaps matches TRBD1 (5 bases). The length of the CDR3 is 14 residues. Germline assignment: CDR1 SGHAT and CDR2 FQNNGV. V lost 3 bases and J lost 12, with 17 bases in between. The CDR3 reads CASSFSNPTGELFF. CDR3 coding DNA: TGTGCCAGCAGCTTTTCCAACCCTACGGGGGAACTGTTTTTT. Drawing the rest from reference TRBV11-2 and TRBJ1-4, the complete variable domain is EAGVAQSPRYKIIEKRQSVAFWCNPISGHATLYWYQQILGQGPKLLIQFQNNGVVDDSQLPKDRFSAERLKGVDSTLKIQPAKLEDSAVYLCASSFSNPTGELFFGSGTQLSVL.

V is TRBV28 and J is TRBJ2-7; TRBD2 matches 10 bases. Germline CDR1 and CDR2: MDHEN and SYDVKM. The J segment lost 4 bases and the V segment lost 6 bases, leaving 9 bases of the junction unmatched. This CDR3 comprises 15 residues. The CDR3 region has the DNA TGTGCCAGCAGCAGCTTAAGCGGGAGGGTATACGAGCAGTACTTC. Encoded protein: CASSSLSGRVYEQYF.

This clonotype was recorded at least ten times. The chain has TRBV6-1 and TRBJ1-2; D is unresolved. The CDR3 has 12 amino acids. V lost 2 bases, J lost 8 bases, and 9 bases lay in between. Germline CDR1 MNHNS, CDR2 SASEGT. CDR3 coding DNA: TGTGCCAGCAGTGAACTGGTGGGGGGCTACACCTTC. It yields the protein CASSELVGGYTF.

This clonotype has ten or more counts. The J gene is TRBJ2-7, the V gene TRBV20-1; D might be TRBD2 (6 bases). This CDR3 has 16 residues. Germline assignment: CDR1 DFQATT and CDR2 SNEGSKA (reference sequence). Trimming shortened V by 0 bases and J by 7 bases, and 22 bases separated the two germline ends. The CDR3 reads CSARDLRGTLDREQYF. CDR3 nucleotides: TGCAGTGCTAGAGATCTTCGCGGGACCCTCGATAGAGAGCAGTACTTC.

This clonotype has only a few counts. The rearrangement joins TRBV4-2 to TRBJ2-7; 8 bases map to TRBD1. Germline lookup yields CDR1 LGHNA and CDR2 YNFKEQ. The CDR3 totals 18 residues. After removal of 0 bases from V and 6 bases from J, the junction contained 16 bases not matched to a gene. DNA for the CDR3: TGTGCCAGCAGCCAAGATTGGGGCGGGACAGGCCAGGGTCGCGAGCAGTACTTC. Its protein is CASSQDWGGTGQGREQYF.

This chain links TRBV24-1 with TRBJ2-5; tentatively, D is TRBD2 (6 bases). CDR1 is KGHDR, CDR2 SFDVKD, per germline. The CDR3 consists of 15 residues. Trimming removed 0 bases from V and 5 bases from J, with 12 bases in between. CDR3 loop: CATSDLPGADETQYF. For the CDR3, the DNA is TGTGCCACCAGTGATTTGCCGGGAGCGGATGAGACCCAGTACTTC.

This clonotype was seen ten or more times. The chain employs TRBV28 and TRBJ2-5; D unresolved. V was cut by 6 bases and J by 2 bases, with 13 bases left in between. Germline assignment: CDR1 MDHEN and CDR2 SYDVKM. The CDR3 totals 14 residues. The CDR3: CASSHRITQETQYF. Written as DNA, the CDR3 is TGTGCCAGCAGCCATCGTATCACTCAAGAGACCCAGTACTTC.

This clonotype was picked up many times. The V gene is TRBV5-1, the J gene TRBJ2-7, with D possibly TRBD1 on 5 matching bases. Germline-derived CDR1 and CDR2 are SGHRS and YFSETQ. Trimming took 0 bases from V and 0 from J, leaving 10 bases between them. The CDR3 runs 15 residues. This CDR3 reads CASSLDGDSSYEQYF. In DNA, the CDR3 is TGCGCCAGCAGCTTGGACGGCGACAGCTCCTACGAGCAGTACTTC.

This clonotype has a count of ten or more. The chain carries TRBV11-2 and TRBJ2-5, with D perhaps TRBD1 (5 bases). Trimming stripped 0 bases from V and 7 bases from J, with 12 bases between. The CDR3 is 14 amino acids. Germline lookup yields CDR1 SGHAT and CDR2 FQNNGV. CDR3: CASSLDGASGTQYF. In DNA, the CDR3 is TGTGCCAGCAGCTTAGATGGGGCTAGTGGGACCCAGTACTTC.

The gene calls are TRBV2 and TRBJ2-1; D possibly corresponds to TRBD2 (7 bases). From germline, CDR1 is SNHLY and CDR2 FYNNEI. V lost 4 bases, J lost 0 bases, and 16 bases lay in between. This CDR3 has 17 residues. Here the CDR3 DNA reads TGTGCCAGCAGTGGCAGGGGAGGGCGGAGCTCCTACAATGAGCAGTTCTTC. This codes for CASSGRGGRSSYNEQFF. The variable domain in full, completed from reference TRBV2 and TRBJ2-1, reads EPEVTQTPSHQVTQMGQEVILRCVPISNHLYFYWYRQILGQKVEFLVSFYNNEISEKSEIFDDQFSVERPDGSNFTLKIRSTKLEDSAMYFCASSGRGGRSSYNEQFFGPGTRLTVL.

A few counts support this clonotype. This rearrangement joins TRBV5-4 to TRBJ2-7, with D perhaps TRBD2 (5 bases). With 6 bases removed from V and 3 bases from J, the gap between germline ends came to 10 bases. Germline-derived CDR1 and CDR2 are SGHNT and YYREEE (reference sequence). This CDR3 contains 12 residues. CDR3 residues: CASTDRGYEQYF. In DNA form, the CDR3 reads TGTGCCAGCACCGATCGGGGCTACGAGCAGTACTTC. Filled out from reference TRBV5-4 and TRBJ2-7, the complete variable domain reads ETGVTQSPTHLIKTRGQQVTLRCSSQSGHNTVSWYQQALGQGPQFIFQYYREEENGRGNFPPRFSGLQFPNYSSELNVNALELDDSALYLCASTDRGYEQYFGPGTRLTVT.

There are many counts of this clonotype. The CDR3 DNA sequence: TGCAGTGCATGTATGGGCGCGGGAGGATACACAGATACGCAGTATTTT. Translating it yields CSACMGAGGYTDTQYF. This chain uses TRBV20-1 with TRBJ2-3, with 8 bases aligning to TRBD2. The CDR3 covers 16 residues. Germline-derived CDR1 and CDR2 are DFQATT and SNEGSKA (reference sequence). V was pared by 6 bases and J by 2 bases, with 13 bases of the junction left unmatched.

The chain has TRBV7-2 and TRBJ2-5; TRBD1 matches 7 bases. CDR1 and CDR2 from the germline V gene are SGHTA and FQGNSA. After removal of 2 bases from V and 2 bases from J, the junction contained 8 bases not matched to a gene. The CDR3 runs to 16 residues. CDR3 sequence (DNA): TGTGCCAGCAGCTTAAGTAGGGGGCAGGGGCAAGAGACCCAGTACTTC. Translated: CASSLSRGQGQETQYF.

This clonotype has a handful of counts. The chain joins TRBV12-3 or TRBV12-4 to TRBJ1-2, with a tentative D call TRBD1 (5 bases). Between the trimmed V and J ends, which lost 5 bases and 5 bases, there was a span of 9 bases. The CDR3 runs 12 residues. The CDR3 region is CASSPPGYGYTF. Written as DNA, the CDR3 is TGTGCCAGCAGTCCCCCAGGGTATGGCTACACCTTC.

This clonotype was picked up a small number of times. V is TRBV5-1 and J is TRBJ2-1; no reliable D call. Germline CDR1 reads SGHRS; CDR2 reads YFSETQ. The CDR3 has 13 amino acids. V lost 0 bases, J lost 5 bases, and 6 bases lay in between. The CDR3 is CASSLGPDNEQFF. The CDR3 DNA reads as TGCGCCAGCAGCTTGGGACCAGACAATGAGCAGTTCTTC.

This clonotype was picked up a small number of times. The V and J genes are TRBV19 and TRBJ1-5, with unresolved D. Germline values: CDR1 LNHDA, CDR2 SQIVND (reference sequence). Trimming shortened V by 2 bases and J by 2 bases, and 10 bases separated the two germline ends. CDR3 length: 15 residues. CDR3 DNA sequence: TGTGCCAGTAGTATAAAGTGGGGTGGCAATCAGCCCCAGCATTTT. It translates to CASSIKWGGNQPQHF. Together with reference TRBV19 and TRBJ1-5, the CDR3 gives the full variable domain: DGGITQSPKYLFRKEGQNVTLSCEQNLNHDAMYWYRQDPGQGLRLIYYSQIVNDFQKGDIAEGYSVSREKKESFPLTVTSAQKNPTAFYLCASSIKWGGNQPQHFGDGTRLSIL.

This chain's CDR3 is CASSVGLGPGELFF. In DNA form, the CDR3 reads TGTGCCAGCAGCGTGGGGTTAGGCCCCGGGGAGCTGTTTTTT. This sequence joins TRBV9 and TRBJ2-2, with D unresolved. CDR1 SGDLS and CDR2 YYNGEE come from the germline V gene. V was cut by 2 bases and J by 6 bases, with 11 bases left in between. This CDR3 region has 14 residues. Full variable domain (outside the CDR3, taken from reference TRBV9 and TRBJ2-2): DSGVTQTPKHLITATGQRVTLRCSPRSGDLSVYWYQQSLDQGLQFLIQYYNGEERAKGNILERFSAQQFPDLHSELNLSSLELGDSALYFCASSVGLGPGELFFGEGSRLTVL.

This clonotype occurred many times. The junction does not match germline at one end; this may be a read error. The V gene is TRBV29-1, the J gene TRBJ1-1, with no clear D. Germline values: CDR1 SQVTM, CDR2 ANQGSEA. CDR3 length: 13 residues. The CDR3 is CSVERIINSEAFF. The CDR3 DNA follows: TGCAGCGTTGAAAGGATAATTAACAGTGAAGCTTTCTTT.

This clonotype came up a few times. This chain joins TRBV2 and TRBJ2-7; TRBD1 matches 7 bases. The V segment lost 5 bases and the J segment 4 bases; nucleotides outside the gene matches: 8. This CDR3 spans 14 amino acids. Germline V CDR1 and CDR2: SNHLY, FYNNEI. The CDR3 DNA sequence: TGTGCCAGCAGTTCGTCCGGGACAGTTTACGAGCAGTACTTC. It specifies CASSSSGTVYEQYF.